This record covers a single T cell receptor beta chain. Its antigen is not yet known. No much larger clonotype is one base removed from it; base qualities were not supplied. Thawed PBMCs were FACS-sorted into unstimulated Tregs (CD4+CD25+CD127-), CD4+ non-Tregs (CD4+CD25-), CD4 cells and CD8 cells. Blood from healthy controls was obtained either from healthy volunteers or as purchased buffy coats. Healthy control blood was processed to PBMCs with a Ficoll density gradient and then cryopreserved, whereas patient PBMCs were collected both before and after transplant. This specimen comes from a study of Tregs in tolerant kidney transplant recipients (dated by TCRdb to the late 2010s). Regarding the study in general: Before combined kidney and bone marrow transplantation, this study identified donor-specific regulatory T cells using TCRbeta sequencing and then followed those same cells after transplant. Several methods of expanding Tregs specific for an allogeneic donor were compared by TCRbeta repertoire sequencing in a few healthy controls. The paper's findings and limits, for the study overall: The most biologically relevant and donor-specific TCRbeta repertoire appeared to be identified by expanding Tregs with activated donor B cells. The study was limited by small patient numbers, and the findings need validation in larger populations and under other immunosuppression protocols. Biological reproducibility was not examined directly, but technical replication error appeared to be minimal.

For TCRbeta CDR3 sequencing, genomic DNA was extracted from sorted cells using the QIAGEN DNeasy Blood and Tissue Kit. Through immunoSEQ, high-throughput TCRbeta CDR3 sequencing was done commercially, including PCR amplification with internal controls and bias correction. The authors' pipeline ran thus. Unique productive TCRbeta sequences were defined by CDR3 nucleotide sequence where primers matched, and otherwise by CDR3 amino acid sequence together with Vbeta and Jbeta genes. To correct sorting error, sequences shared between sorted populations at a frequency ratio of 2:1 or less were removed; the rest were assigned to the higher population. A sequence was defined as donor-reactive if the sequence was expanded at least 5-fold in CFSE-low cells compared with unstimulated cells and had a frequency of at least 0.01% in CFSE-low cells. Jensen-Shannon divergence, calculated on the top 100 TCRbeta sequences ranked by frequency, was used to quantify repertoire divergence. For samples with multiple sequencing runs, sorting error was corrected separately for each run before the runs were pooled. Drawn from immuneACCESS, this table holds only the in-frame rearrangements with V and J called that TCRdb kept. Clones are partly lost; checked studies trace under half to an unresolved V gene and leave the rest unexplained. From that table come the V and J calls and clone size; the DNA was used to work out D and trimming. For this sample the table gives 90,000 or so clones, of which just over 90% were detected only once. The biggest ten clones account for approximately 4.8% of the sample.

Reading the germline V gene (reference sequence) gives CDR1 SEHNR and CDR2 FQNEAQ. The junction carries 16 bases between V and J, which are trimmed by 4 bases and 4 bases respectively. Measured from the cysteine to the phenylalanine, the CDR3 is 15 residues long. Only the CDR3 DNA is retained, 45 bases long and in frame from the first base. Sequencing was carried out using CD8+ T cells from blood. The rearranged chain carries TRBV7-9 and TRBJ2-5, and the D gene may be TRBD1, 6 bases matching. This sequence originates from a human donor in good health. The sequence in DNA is TGTGCCAGCAGCTCCGGGACACTCTGGGGAGAGACCCAGTACTTC. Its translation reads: CASSSGTLWGETQYF.